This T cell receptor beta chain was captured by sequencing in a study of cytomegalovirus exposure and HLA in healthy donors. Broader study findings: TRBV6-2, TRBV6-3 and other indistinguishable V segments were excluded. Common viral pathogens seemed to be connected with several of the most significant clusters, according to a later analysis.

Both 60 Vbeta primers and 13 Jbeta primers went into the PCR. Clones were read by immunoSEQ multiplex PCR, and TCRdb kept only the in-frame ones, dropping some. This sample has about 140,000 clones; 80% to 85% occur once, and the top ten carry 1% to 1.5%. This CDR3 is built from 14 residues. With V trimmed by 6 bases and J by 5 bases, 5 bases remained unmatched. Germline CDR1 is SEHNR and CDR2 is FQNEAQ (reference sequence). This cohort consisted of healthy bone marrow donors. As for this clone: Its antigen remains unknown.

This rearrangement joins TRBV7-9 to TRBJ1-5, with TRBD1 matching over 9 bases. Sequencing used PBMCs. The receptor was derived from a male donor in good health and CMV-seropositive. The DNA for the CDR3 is TGTGCCAGCAGTCGGGACAGGGAAGATCAGCCCCAGCATTTT. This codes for CASSRDREDQPQHF.